This TCR beta chain came from a study of patients and donors after allogeneic stem cell transplantation. This clonotype came up a few times. CDR3 length equals 12 residues. From germline, CDR1 is DFQATT and CDR2 SNEGSKA (reference sequence). J lost 5 bases, V lost 6 bases, and 6 bases had no gene match. TCRdb re-analysed the RT-PCR reads in MiXCR, keeping a single row per CDR3 protein. The table records 920,000 or so distinct CDR3 sequences, about a sixth of them present only once. V gene TRBV20-1 combines with J gene TRBJ1-2; 7 bases are a match to TRBD1. Material for sequencing was blood, either unsorted or a sorted T cell fraction (not recorded which). The origin of this receptor is a human donor who was either an allogeneic HSCT recipient or a stem cell or donor lymphocyte infusion donor (not recorded which). It is not recorded whose cells these are; they may come from a transplant donor. For the CDR3, the DNA is TGCAGTGCGACGGACAGGACTTATGGCTACACCTTC. Its translation is CSATDRTYGYTF.